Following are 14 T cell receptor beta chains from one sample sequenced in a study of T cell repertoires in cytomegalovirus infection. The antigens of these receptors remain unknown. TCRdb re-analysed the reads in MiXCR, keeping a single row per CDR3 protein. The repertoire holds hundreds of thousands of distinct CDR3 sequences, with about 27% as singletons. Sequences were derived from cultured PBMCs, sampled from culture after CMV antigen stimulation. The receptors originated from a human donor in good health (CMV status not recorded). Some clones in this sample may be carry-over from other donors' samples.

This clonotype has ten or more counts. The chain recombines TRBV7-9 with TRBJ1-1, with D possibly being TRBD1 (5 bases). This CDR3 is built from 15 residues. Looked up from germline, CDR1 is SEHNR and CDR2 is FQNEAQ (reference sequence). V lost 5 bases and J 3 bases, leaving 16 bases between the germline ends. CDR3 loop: CASSLGGGRYTEAFF. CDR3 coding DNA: TGTGCCAGCAGCCTGGGGGGGGGTAGGTACACTGAAGCTTTCTTT.

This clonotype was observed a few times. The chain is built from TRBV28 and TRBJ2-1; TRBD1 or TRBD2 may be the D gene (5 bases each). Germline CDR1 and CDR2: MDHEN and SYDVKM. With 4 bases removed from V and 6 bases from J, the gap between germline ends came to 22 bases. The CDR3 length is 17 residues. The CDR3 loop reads CASSSAEASGTFNEQFF. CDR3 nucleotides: TGTGCCAGCAGTTCCGCGGAGGCCAGTGGGACCTTCAATGAGCAGTTCTTC.

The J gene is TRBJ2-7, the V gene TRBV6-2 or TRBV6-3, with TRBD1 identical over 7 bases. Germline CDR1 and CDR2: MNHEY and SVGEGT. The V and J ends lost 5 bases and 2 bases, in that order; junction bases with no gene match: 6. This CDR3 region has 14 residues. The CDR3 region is CASSPGTDPYEQYF. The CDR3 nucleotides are TGTGCCAGCAGTCCCGGGACAGATCCCTACGAGCAGTACTTC.

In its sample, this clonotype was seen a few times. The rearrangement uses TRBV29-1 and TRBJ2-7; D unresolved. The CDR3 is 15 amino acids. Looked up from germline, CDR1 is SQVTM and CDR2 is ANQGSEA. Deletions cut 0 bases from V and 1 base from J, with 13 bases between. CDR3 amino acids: CSVEDPVSESYEQYF. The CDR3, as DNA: TGCAGCGTTGAAGATCCGGTATCTGAATCCTACGAGCAGTACTTC.

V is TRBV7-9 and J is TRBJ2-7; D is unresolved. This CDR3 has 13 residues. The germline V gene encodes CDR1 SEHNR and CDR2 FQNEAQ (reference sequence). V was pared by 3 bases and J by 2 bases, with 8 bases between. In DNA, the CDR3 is TGTGCCAGCAGCTTCCACAGTCCCTACGAGCAGTACTTC. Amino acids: CASSFHSPYEQYF.

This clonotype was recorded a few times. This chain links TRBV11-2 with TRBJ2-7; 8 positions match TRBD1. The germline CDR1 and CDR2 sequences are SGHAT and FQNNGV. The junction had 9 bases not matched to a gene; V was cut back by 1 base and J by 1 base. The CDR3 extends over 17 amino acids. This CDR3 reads CASSLGTGPTRSYEQYF. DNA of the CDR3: TGTGCCAGCAGCTTAGGGACAGGGCCAACTAGGTCCTACGAGCAGTACTTC.

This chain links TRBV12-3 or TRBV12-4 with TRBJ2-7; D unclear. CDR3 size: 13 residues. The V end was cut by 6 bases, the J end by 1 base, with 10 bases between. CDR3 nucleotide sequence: TGTGCCAGCAGCCCAGACCGGTCCTACGAGCAGTACTTC. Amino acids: CASSPDRSYEQYF.

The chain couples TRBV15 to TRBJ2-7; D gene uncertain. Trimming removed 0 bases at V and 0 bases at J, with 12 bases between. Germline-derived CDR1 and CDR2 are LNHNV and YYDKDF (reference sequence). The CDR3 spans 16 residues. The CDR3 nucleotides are TGTGCCACCAGCAGAGATCATAGGATGAGCTCCTACGAGCAGTACTTC. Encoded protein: CATSRDHRMSSYEQYF.

CDR3 in DNA: TGTGCCAGCAGCCAAGCGCGGATGGACACTTTGGGTGCTTTCTTT. Residues: CASSQARMDTLGAFF. V gene TRBV14 combines with J gene TRBJ1-1, with D perhaps TRBD1 (5 bases). This CDR3 is built from 15 residues. V gave up 1 base and J gave up 11 bases, with 20 bases separating them. From germline, CDR1 is SGHDN and CDR2 FVKESK. Full variable domain (remainder filled in from reference TRBV14 and TRBJ1-1): EAGVTQFPSHSVIEKGQTVTLRCDPISGHDNLYWYRRVMGKEIKFLLHFVKESKQDESGMPNNRFLAERTGGTYSTLKVQPAELEDSGVYFCASSQARMDTLGAFFGQGTRLTVV.

This CDR3 reads CASSLEGGATINQPQHF. CDR3 bases: TGTGCCAGCAGCTTAGAAGGGGGAGCAACTATCAATCAGCCCCAGCATTTT. The chain is built from TRBV7-9 and TRBJ1-5, with D maybe TRBD1 (6 bases). The CDR3 is 17 residues long. Trimming shortened V by 1 base and J by 3 bases, and 16 bases separated the two germline ends. CDR1 SEHNR and CDR2 FQNEAQ come from the germline V gene (reference sequence).

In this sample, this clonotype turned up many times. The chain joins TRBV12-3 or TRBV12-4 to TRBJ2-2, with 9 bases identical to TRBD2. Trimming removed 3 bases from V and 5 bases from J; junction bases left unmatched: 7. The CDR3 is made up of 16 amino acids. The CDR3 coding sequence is TGTGCCAGCAGTTTCGGCGGGGGGGCGCGGACCGGGGAGCTGTTTTTT. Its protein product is CASSFGGGARTGELFF.

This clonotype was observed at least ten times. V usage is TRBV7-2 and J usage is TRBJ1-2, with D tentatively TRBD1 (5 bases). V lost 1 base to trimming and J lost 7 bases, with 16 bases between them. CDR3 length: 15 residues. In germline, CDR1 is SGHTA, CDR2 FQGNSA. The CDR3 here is CASSLGETVVSGYTF. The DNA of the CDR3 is TGTGCCAGCAGCTTAGGCGAGACAGTAGTGAGTGGCTACACCTTC. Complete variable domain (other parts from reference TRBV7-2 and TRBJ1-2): GAGVSQSPSNKVTEKGKDVELRCDPISGHTALYWYRQSLGQGLEFLIYFQGNSAPDKSGLPSDRFSAERTGGSVSTLTIQRTQQEDSAVYLCASSLGETVVSGYTFGSGTRLTVV.

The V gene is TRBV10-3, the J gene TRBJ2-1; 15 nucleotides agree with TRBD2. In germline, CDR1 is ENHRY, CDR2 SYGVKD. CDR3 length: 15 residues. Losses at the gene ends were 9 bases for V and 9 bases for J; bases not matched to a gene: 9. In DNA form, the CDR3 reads TGTGCCATTCGGACTAGCGGGAGGGCCTCCAGTGAGCAGTTCTTC. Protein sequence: CAIRTSGRASSEQFF.

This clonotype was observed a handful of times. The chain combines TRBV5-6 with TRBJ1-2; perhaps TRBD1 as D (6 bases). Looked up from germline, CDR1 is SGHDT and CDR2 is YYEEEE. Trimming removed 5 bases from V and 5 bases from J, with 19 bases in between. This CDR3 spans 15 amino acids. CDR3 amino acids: CASRFYHTGSYGYTF. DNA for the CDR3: TGTGCCAGCAGATTCTACCACACAGGGAGTTATGGCTACACCTTC.